Sequencing of this T cell receptor beta chain was carried out in a study of resident and recirculating memory T cells in vitiligo (dated by TCRdb to between 2017 and 2018). With respect to the entire study: For TCR beta sequencing, each of 3 stable vitiligo patients provided PBMCs and epidermis from shave biopsies taken at two lesional sites and two nonlesional sites. Without cell sorting, samples were homogenized immediately before genomic DNA was extracted using the Qiagen DNeasy Blood & Tissue Kit. The human TCR beta sequencing tested whether specific clones in lesional vitiligo skin differed from clones in nonlesional skin and blood. The study at large found these results: Overlap and correlation analysis found no significant repertoire overlap between any two biopsies, even biopsies from the same patient, apart from each lesion compared with itself. Mechanistic studies in the future are needed to assess how much the detected T cell clones and the human Trm pools versus Tcm pools each contribute. No single dominant TCR clone was found, and clonality differed from one vitiligo lesion to another. TCR sequences were not shared across biopsy sites or across patients, which suggests that different T cell clones infiltrate different lesions, a pattern described as private specificity.

The CDR1 and CDR2 encoded by the germline V gene are SQVTM and ANQGSEA. Germline trimming amounts to 6 bases on V and 5 bases on J, with 7 as the count of junction bases outside the gene matches. From cysteine to phenylalanine, the CDR3 is 13 amino acids long. The only DNA kept is the CDR3, 39 bases in frame from the first base. Concerning this clone: The antigen this receptor binds is unknown. The sample holds no much larger clone one base away, and base qualities are not on file.

A patient's vitiligo counted as stable when the lesions had not changed at all during the previous 6 months. To qualify as stable, patients additionally needed to show no confetti depigmentation, which is a clinical sign of active vitiligo. Anyone who had been treated within the previous three months was excluded from the study. PBMCs were isolated from heparinized blood by Ficoll density gradient centrifugation and were subsequently flash-frozen. TCR beta chains were amplified from genomic DNA with the immunoSEQ hsTCRB kit. TCR beta libraries were sequenced on an Illumina MiSeq instrument by the immunoSEQ service. As for the authors' bioinformatics: Repertoire data were analyzed with the immunoSEQ Analyzer. In TCRdb, the immuneACCESS table is reduced to in-frame sequences with V and J assigned. These tables do not hold every clone; where another copy was compared, an unresolved V gene accounts for under half, and the others remain unexplained. V, J and clone size are taken as reported in that table, and D and trimming were inferred from the DNA itself. Within this sample are 55,000 to 75,000 clones, with roughly nine tenths of them counted one time only. Of the sample, around 4.6% falls within the top ten clones.

The chain is encoded by TRBV29-1 joined to TRBJ1-2, with 9 bases aligning to TRBD1. Sequenced input: blood. The TCR comes from a male donor with vitiligo. The nucleotides read TGCAGCGTGAGGGGGACAGGGCTTTATGGCTACACCTTC. Translated, it gives CSVRGTGLYGYTF.